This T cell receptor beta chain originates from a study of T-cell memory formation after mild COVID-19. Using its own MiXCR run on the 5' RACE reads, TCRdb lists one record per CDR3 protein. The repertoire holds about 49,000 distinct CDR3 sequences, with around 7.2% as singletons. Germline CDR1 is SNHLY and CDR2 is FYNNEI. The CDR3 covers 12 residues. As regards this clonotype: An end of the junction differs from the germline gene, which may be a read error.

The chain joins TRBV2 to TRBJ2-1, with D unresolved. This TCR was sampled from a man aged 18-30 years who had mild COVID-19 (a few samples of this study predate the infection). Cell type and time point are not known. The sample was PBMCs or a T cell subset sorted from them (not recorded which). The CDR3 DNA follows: TGTGCCAGCAGCGGATACTACAATGTGCAGTTCTTC. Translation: CASSGYYNVQFF.